The sequence of this TCR beta chain was determined in a study of molecular identifiers for immune sequencing clone quantification. V lost 5 bases, J lost 0 bases, and 3 bases stayed unmatched. Germline loops: CDR1 SGHVS, CDR2 FNYEAQ. This CDR3 spans 14 amino acids. For bulk TCR libraries, previously described methods and listed TCR primers were used. TCRdb processed the PCR reads anew with MiXCR; each CDR3 protein has one entry. This repertoire shows around 470,000 distinct CDR3 sequences, about a fifth found once; its top ten account for about 0.8%. This clonotype has at least ten counts. The chain is built from TRBV7-6 and TRBJ2-7; 8 bases align to TRBD1. Sequences were obtained from naive CD8+ T cells from blood, with Jurkat cell RNA spiked in. Subset denoted: FACS-sorted CD8+CD4-CCR7+CD45RA+ naive T cells. The sequence was collected from a human donor in good health. Some libraries in this study had Jurkat cell RNA spiked in. The CDR3 DNA reads TGTGCCAGCAGCCTGGGACAGGTCTCCTACGAGCAGTACTTC. Protein sequence: CASSLGQVSYEQYF.